This T cell receptor (beta chain) is from a study of tumor-infiltrating lymphocytes in primary liver carcinoma. Worth noting for this clonotype: As yet, its antigen is unknown. With a much larger clone just one base away, this may be a read error.

Study findings and constraints: Just about 7-25% of leading clones were found in every one of five regions.

Priming with a constant-region primer yielded TCR beta cDNA from around 0.45 ug total RNA. Slightly modified ARM-PCR with three nested multiplex PCR rounds yielded TCR beta libraries. MiXCR, run by TCRdb on the multiplex PCR reads, gives a single entry per CDR3 protein. The repertoire holds 95,000 to 150,000 distinct CDR3 sequences, with 50% to 65% as singletons. Joint extraction of RNA and DNA used roughly 18-34 mg of bulk tissue that was unsorted. Surgical resection treated primary liver carcinoma in the patients. These patients lived with chronic HBV infection and had never been treated. Sequencing used liver tumor tissue from sampling region 1. The sample's subset: tumor region T1, superior pole. The origin of this receptor is a woman aged 55-69 years with primary liver carcinoma and hepatitis B virus infection.

DNA for the CDR3: TGTGCCAGCAGGGGGGTGACCTGCGAGCAGTACTTC. Translated, it gives CASRGVTCEQYF. The chain carries TRBV6-5 and TRBJ2-7, with D tentatively TRBD1 or TRBD2 (5 bases each). V lost 6 bases and J lost 6, with 12 bases in between. The CDR3 consists of 12 residues. Per germline, CDR1 MNHEY and CDR2 SVGAGI.